This T cell receptor beta chain was sequenced for a study of Graves' ophthalmopathy and Graves' hyperthyroidism. Broader study findings: Prediction of ophthalmopathy progression reached around 70% sensitivity and around 75% specificity.

This clonotype was picked up many times. The target antigen is unknown. Investigators amplified TCR beta CDR3 regions from RNA transcripts. HTBI primers served in a first-round RT-PCR, which a second-round multiplex PCR followed. TCRdb fed the multiplex PCR reads into MiXCR, producing one record per CDR3 protein. Of roughly 600,000 distinct CDR3 sequences listed, approximately 37% were seen once; the top ten hold about 4.2%. The sequencing sample was made of peripheral blood or thyroid tissue (not recorded which). This receptor was identified in an adult man with Graves' hyperthyroidism.

The CDR3 bases are TGTGCCAGCAGCTACGCGTTAGCGGGGGGTCCCCCCTTTGGGGCCAACGTCCTGACTTTC. This translates into CASSYALAGGPPFGANVLTF. This chain connects TRBV7-9 to TRBJ2-6; TRBD2 agrees at 10 bases. The trim removed 4 bases at V and 3 bases at J, leaving 15 bases unmatched. CDR3 length: 20 amino acids. Germline V gives CDR1 SEHNR, CDR2 FQNEAQ (reference sequence).